The sample holds a few counts of the clone carrying this T cell receptor (beta chain). CDR3 length equals 14 residues. The trim removed 6 bases at V and 4 bases at J, leaving 3 bases unmatched. CDR1 and CDR2 from the germline V gene are SNHLY and FYNNEI. This specimen comes from a study of blood T cell repertoires in COVID-19. In the study overall: In each case, the material was cDNA or gDNA derived from T cells, B-cell-depleted T cells, or PBMCs.

TCRdb's table, derived via immunoSEQ multiplex PCR, lists solely in-frame clones and lacks some. This sample has about 230,000 clones, with about 83% found just once. Sequenced input: peripheral blood. V and J are TRBV2 and TRBJ1-2, with 12 bases lining up with TRBD1. This receptor was obtained from a woman aged 45-59 years with acute or convalescent COVID-19. CDR3 sequence reads: CASSVGQGAYGYTF. In nucleotides, the CDR3 is TGTGCCAGCAGCGTGGGACAGGGGGCCTATGGCTACACCTTC.